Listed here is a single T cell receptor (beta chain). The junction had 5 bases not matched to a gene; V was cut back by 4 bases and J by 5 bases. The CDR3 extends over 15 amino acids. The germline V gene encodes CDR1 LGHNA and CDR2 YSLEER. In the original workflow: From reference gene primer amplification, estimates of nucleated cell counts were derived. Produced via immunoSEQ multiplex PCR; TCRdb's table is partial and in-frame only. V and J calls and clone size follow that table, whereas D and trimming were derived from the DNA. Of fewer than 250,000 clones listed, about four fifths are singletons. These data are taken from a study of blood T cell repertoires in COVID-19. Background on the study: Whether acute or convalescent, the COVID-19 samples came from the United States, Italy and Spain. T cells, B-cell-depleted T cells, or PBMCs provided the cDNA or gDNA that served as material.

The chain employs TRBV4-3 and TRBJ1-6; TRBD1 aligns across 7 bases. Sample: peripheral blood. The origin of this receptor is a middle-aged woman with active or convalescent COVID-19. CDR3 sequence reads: CASSLGTVNNSPLHF. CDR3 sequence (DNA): TGCGCCAGCAGCCTCGGGACAGTCAATAATTCACCCCTCCACTTT.